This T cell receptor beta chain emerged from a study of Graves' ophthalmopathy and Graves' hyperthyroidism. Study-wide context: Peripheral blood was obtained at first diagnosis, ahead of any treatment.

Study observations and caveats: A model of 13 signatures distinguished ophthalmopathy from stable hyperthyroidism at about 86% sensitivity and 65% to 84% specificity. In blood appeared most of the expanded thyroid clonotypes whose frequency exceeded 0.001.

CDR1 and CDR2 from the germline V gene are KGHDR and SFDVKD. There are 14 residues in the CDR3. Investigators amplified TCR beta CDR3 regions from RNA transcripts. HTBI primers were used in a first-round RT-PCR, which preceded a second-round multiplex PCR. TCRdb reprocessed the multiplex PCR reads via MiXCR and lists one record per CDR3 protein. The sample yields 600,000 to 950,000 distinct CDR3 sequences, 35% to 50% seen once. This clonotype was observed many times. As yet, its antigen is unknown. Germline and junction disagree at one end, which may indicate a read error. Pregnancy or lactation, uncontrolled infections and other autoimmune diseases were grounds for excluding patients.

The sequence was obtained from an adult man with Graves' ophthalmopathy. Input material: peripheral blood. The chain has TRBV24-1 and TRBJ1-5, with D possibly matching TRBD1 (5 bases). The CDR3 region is CASSYWDAVSPQHF. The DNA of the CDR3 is TGTGCCAGCAGTTACTGGGACGCGGTCTCGCCCCAGCATTTT.